This entry lists 23 T cell receptor beta chains sequenced from one sample in a study of early T cells in non-severe SARS-CoV-2 infection. TCRdb reprocessed the 5' RACE reads with MiXCR, giving one entry per CDR3 protein. In the table there are about 70,000 distinct CDR3 sequences, about 14% of which are singletons. Sequencing used whole blood, obtained at baseline. The receptors derive from an adult who was a healthcare worker with PCR-confirmed SARS-CoV-2 infection or an uninfected control (not recorded which).

This clonotype is medium-sized in the sample. The chain has TRBV20-1 and TRBJ2-7; 7 positions agree with TRBD2. CDR3 length equals 14 residues. The V and J ends lost 2 bases and 6 bases, in that order; junction bases with no gene match: 10. CDR1 is DFQATT, CDR2 SNEGSKA, per germline (reference sequence). CDR3 protein: CSARKAGAVGEQYF. The CDR3 DNA is TGCAGTGCTAGAAAGGCGGGAGCGGTCGGCGAGCAGTACTTC.

This clonotype was recorded at least ten times. The rearrangement links TRBV28 to TRBJ2-5; D is unresolved. V gave up 3 bases and J gave up 0 bases, with 2 bases separating them. This CDR3 is built from 12 residues. Germline CDR1 and CDR2: MDHEN and SYDVKM. CDR3 in amino acids: CASSLNQETQYF. CDR3 DNA: TGTGCCAGCAGTTTGAACCAAGAGACCCAGTACTTC.

This clonotype came up a few times. This rearrangement joins TRBV10-1 to TRBJ2-1; TRBD1 matches 8 bases. Germline trimming cut 0 bases from V and 4 bases from J; bases unmatched to any gene: 5. Germline CDR1 reads WNHNN; CDR2 reads SYGVQD (reference sequence). The CDR3 is made up of 16 amino acids. CDR3 sequence (DNA): TGCGCCAGCAGTGAGTCGGACAGGGACAGGTACAATGAGCAGTTCTTC. Translation: CASSESDRDRYNEQFF.

This clonotype was detected a few times. The chain recombines TRBV6-1 with TRBJ2-3, with D unclear. V was trimmed by 4 bases and J by 3 bases, leaving 5 bases between them. The CDR3 totals 12 residues. Per the germline V gene, CDR1 is MNHNS and CDR2 is SASEGT. The chain's CDR3 is CASSAGTDTQYF. CDR3 bases: TGTGCCAGCAGTGCGGGTACAGATACGCAGTATTTT.

This chain links TRBV27 with TRBJ2-3; 8 bases match TRBD1. V trimming: 3 bases; J trimming: 3 bases; junction bases outside the gene matches: 5. This CDR3 has 15 residues. Germline V CDR1 and CDR2: MNHEY, SMNVEV (reference sequence). This CDR3 is CASSLFQGATDTQYF. In DNA form, the CDR3 reads TGTGCCAGCAGTTTGTTCCAGGGGGCGACAGATACGCAGTATTTT.

A few counts support this clonotype. This chain connects TRBV3-1 to TRBJ2-2, with D uncertain. Germline V CDR1 and CDR2: LGHDT, YNNKEL (reference sequence). This CDR3 has 15 amino acids. V gave up 0 bases and J gave up 3 bases, with 8 bases separating them. CDR3 DNA sequence: TGTGCCAGCAGCCAAGATAGGACGGACACCGGGGAGCTGTTTTTT. The encoded protein is CASSQDRTDTGELFF.

The gene calls are TRBV6-5 and TRBJ2-2; D is possibly TRBD1 or TRBD2 (5 bases each). CDR1 and CDR2 from the germline V gene are MNHEY and SVGAGI. The V end was cut by 6 bases, the J end by 7 bases, with 15 bases between. The CDR3 covers 14 residues. The CDR3 region is CASSRHRDGGELFF. The CDR3 region has the DNA TGTGCCAGCAGCCGACATAGGGACGGCGGGGAGCTGTTTTTT.

This clonotype was found many times. The chain carries TRBV7-6 and TRBJ2-5; D gene ambiguous. The V and J ends lost 5 bases and 2 bases respectively, with 12 bases between them. The CDR3 has 14 residues. Looked up from germline, CDR1 is SGHVS and CDR2 is FNYEAQ. Here the CDR3 DNA reads TGTGCCAGCAGCCCTCTCAATTATCAAGAGACCCAGTACTTC. Translation gives CASSPLNYQETQYF.

This clonotype appeared once. The chain links TRBV28 to TRBJ2-2; either TRBD1 or TRBD2 may fit D (7 bases each). Per germline, CDR1 MDHEN and CDR2 SYDVKM. V was clipped by 7 bases and J by 9 bases, with 24 bases between them. CDR3 size: 16 residues. The CDR3 DNA reads as TGTGCCAGCATCATGGGGGGCCCGACAGGGACTAGGGAGCTGTTTTTT. Translation: CASIMGGPTGTRELFF.

The chain combines TRBV7-7 with TRBJ2-7; D unresolved. The germline V gene has CDR1 SSHAT and CDR2 FNYEAQ (reference sequence). V was clipped by 1 base and J by 7 bases, with 11 bases between them. This CDR3 contains 13 residues. The CDR3 nucleotides are TGTGCCAGCAGCTTAGGTTTTCATGAAGAGCAGTACTTC. Translation: CASSLGFHEEQYF.

This clonotype turned up a few times. The chain employs TRBV12-3 or TRBV12-4 and TRBJ1-1; D is unresolved. The CDR3 runs 14 residues. V was trimmed by 2 bases and J by 5 bases, leaving 12 bases between them. For the CDR3, the DNA is TGTGCCAGCAGTTTACGGGCCCAGGAGACTGAAGCTTTCTTT. It codes for CASSLRAQETEAFF.

In DNA form, the CDR3 reads TGTGCCAGCAGTAATTACAGGGTTGGTGAGCAGTACTTC. Protein product: CASSNYRVGEQYF. This chain joins TRBV28 and TRBJ2-7, with D tentatively TRBD1 (6 bases). Trimming stripped 5 bases from V and 7 bases from J, with 15 bases between. Germline V gene sequence: CDR1 MDHEN, CDR2 SYDVKM. CDR3 length equals 13 residues.

This clonotype was counted ten times or more. The chain combines TRBV24-1 with TRBJ2-7, with D hard to call. V lost 3 bases and J 5 bases, leaving 16 bases between the germline ends. Germline values: CDR1 KGHDR, CDR2 SFDVKD. The CDR3 loop spans 15 amino acids. For the CDR3, the DNA is TGTGCCACCAGTGATCCTTGGGGTAAAGTAGACGAGCAGTACTTC. The encoded protein is CATSDPWGKVDEQYF.

This clonotype was recorded a few times. The rearrangement links TRBV28 to TRBJ2-7; D might be TRBD1 (6 bases). Trimming left V 4 bases short and J 6 bases short, with 16 bases between. This CDR3 comprises 14 residues. CDR1 MDHEN and CDR2 SYDVKM come from the germline V gene. The CDR3 nucleotides read TGTGCCAGCAGTTCCGGCAGGGGCTATTCCGAGCAGTACTTC. Protein: CASSSGRGYSEQYF.

The rearrangement uses TRBV20-1 and TRBJ2-7, with 11 bases that match TRBD2. CDR3 length: 12 amino acids. Germline CDR1 DFQATT, CDR2 SNEGSKA (reference sequence). CDR3 region: CRGLADSYEQYF. For the CDR3, the DNA is TGCAGGGGACTAGCGGATTCCTACGAGCAGTACTTC.

V is TRBV7-2 and J is TRBJ2-6; D call uncertain. This CDR3 region has 13 residues. Per the germline V gene, CDR1 is SGHTA and CDR2 is FQGNSA. V lost 2 bases and J lost 2, with 1 base in between. CDR3 sequence (DNA): TGTGCCAGCAGCTTAACTGGGGCCAACGTCCTGACTTTC. This sequence encodes CASSLTGANVLTF.

This clonotype was recorded at least ten times. This CDR3 reads CASSSRVAGGNSPLHF. Written as DNA, the CDR3 is TGTGCCAGCAGCTCGCGGGTGGCAGGAGGAAATTCACCCCTCCACTTT. V gene TRBV5-4 combines with J gene TRBJ1-6, with D hard to call. The ends were cut back, 3 bases at V and 7 bases at J, with 17 bases in the middle. The CDR3 sequence is 16 residues long. Germline V CDR1 and CDR2: SGHNT, YYREEE (reference sequence).

This clonotype was picked up one time. The rearrangement links TRBV28 to TRBJ2-7; weak D call: TRBD2 (5 bases). Trimming cost V 6 bases and J 3 bases, with 15 bases left between them. This CDR3 has 14 amino acids. Germline V gives CDR1 MDHEN, CDR2 SYDVKM. The DNA of the CDR3 is TGTGCCAGCAGCTCGACCTTAGAGGGCTACGAGCAGTACTTC. Translating it yields CASSSTLEGYEQYF.

Concerning this clonotype: Since a much larger clone is just one base distant, this may be a read error. The V gene is TRBV6-1, the J gene TRBJ1-5, with D tentatively TRBD1 (6 bases). CDR1 and CDR2 (germline): MNHNS, SASEGT. The CDR3 loop spans 17 amino acids. In nucleotides, the CDR3 is TGTGCCAGCTGTGATTCATTTCCTGTCAGGGGTAATCAGCCCCAGCATTTT. This sequence encodes CASCDSFPVRGNQPQHF.

This clonotype appeared many times. The chain carries TRBV7-3 and TRBJ2-1; D not resolved. CDR3 size: 13 residues. Trimming cost V 2 bases and J 2 bases, with 4 bases left between them. The germline V gene has CDR1 SGHTA and CDR2 FQGTGA. The CDR3 protein is CASSLAAYNEQFF. The CDR3, as DNA: TGTGCCAGCAGCTTAGCCGCCTACAATGAGCAGTTCTTC. Based on the CDR3 plus reference TRBV7-3 and TRBJ2-1, the full variable domain is GAGVSQTPSNKVTEKGKYVELRCDPISGHTALYWYRQSLGQGPEFLIYFQGTGAADDSGLPNDRFFAVRPEGSVSTLKIQRTERGDSAVYLCASSLAAYNEQFFGPGTRLTVL.

This chain uses TRBV2 with TRBJ2-3, with D unresolved. The germline CDR1 and CDR2 sequences are SNHLY and FYNNEI. V was shortened by 6 bases and J by 6 bases, with 10 bases between the two germline ends. The CDR3 sequence is 12 residues long. CDR3 in amino acids: CASSVSLDTQYF. In nucleotides, the CDR3 is TGTGCCAGCAGCGTTAGTCTGGATACGCAGTATTTT.

This sequence joins TRBV3-1 and TRBJ2-6; D gene unclear. The CDR3 is 14 residues long. V gave up 6 bases and J gave up 1 base, with 7 bases separating them. The germline V gene has CDR1 LGHDT and CDR2 YNNKEL (reference sequence). The CDR3 region has the DNA TGTGCCAGCAGTGATAGGTCTGGGGCCAACGTCCTGACTTTC. Its translation: CASSDRSGANVLTF.

This clonotype was seen more than once but under ten times. Here the CDR3 reads CSVAGRVSYNEQFF. The CDR3, as DNA: TGCAGCGTGGCCGGGAGGGTCTCCTACAATGAGCAGTTCTTC. The chain links TRBV29-1 to TRBJ2-1; 8 nucleotides align to TRBD2. The CDR3 length is 14 residues. V lost 6 bases to trimming and J lost 0 bases; unmatched junction nucleotides: 4. Germline values: CDR1 SQVTM, CDR2 ANQGSEA.